A selection of T cell receptor beta chains follows, all from one sample in a study of metastatic and nonmetastatic thyroid tumors. TCRdb re-called clones from the PCR reads using MiXCR. The data hold 20,000 to 25,000 clones, with 24% observed a single time. The sequenced material came from tumor tissue. The receptors here all came from a female donor with papillary thyroid cancer or a benign thyroid nodule (not recorded which). Some clones in this sample may be carry-over from other donors' samples. CDR3s include the opening cysteine and the closing phenylalanine or tryptophan. The order of the fields is CDR3 protein, CDR3 DNA, J gene, D gene, V gene, clone size. The D gene is left open where the match is weak. Expanded clones are given a class, and other clones once, few, many or no size at all.

CDR3 protein: CSALLEGARGYTF
CDR3 DNA: TGCAGTGCACTACTCGAGGGGGCGAGGGGCTACACCTTC
J gene: TRBJ1-2
D gene: TRBD1
V gene: TRBV20-1
clone size: NA

CDR3 protein: CASSSGQPGGNTEAFF
CDR3 DNA: TGTGCCAGCAGCTCAGGACAGCCTGGGGGGAACACTGAAGCTTTCTTT
J gene: TRBJ1-1
D gene: NA
V gene: TRBV11-1
clone size: many

CDR3 protein: CASREQGLGTEAFF
CDR3 DNA: TGTGCCAGCAGAGAGCAGGGGCTGGGCACTGAAGCTTTCTTT
J gene: TRBJ1-1
D gene: NA
V gene: TRBV7-9
clone size: many

CDR3 protein: CASGLVDRADYGYTF
CDR3 DNA: TGTGCTAGTGGTTTGGTCGACAGGGCGGACTATGGCTACACCTTC
J gene: TRBJ1-2
D gene: TRBD1
V gene: TRBV12-5
clone size: few

CDR3 protein: CASSGNTGGSYEQYF
CDR3 DNA: TGTGCCAGCAGCGGAAACACAGGGGGCTCCTACGAGCAGTACTTC
J gene: TRBJ2-7
D gene: TRBD1
V gene: TRBV9
clone size: many

CDR3 protein: CATSDADDYGDSVLTF
CDR3 DNA: TGTGCCACCAGTGATGCTGATGACTATGGGGACAGCGTCCTGACTTTC
J gene: TRBJ2-6
D gene: TRBD1
V gene: TRBV24-1
clone size: NA

CDR3 protein: CASSREVAGTDNEQFF
CDR3 DNA: TGTGCCAGCAGTCGAGAAGTTGCGGGCACTGACAATGAGCAGTTCTTC
J gene: TRBJ2-1
D gene: NA
V gene: TRBV27
clone size: few

CDR3 protein: CASSPGSGRGNEQLF
CDR3 DNA: TGTGCCAGCAGCCCCGGTAGCGGGAGAGGCAATGAGCAGTTATTC
J gene: TRBJ2-1
D gene: TRBD2
V gene: TRBV11-2
clone size: NA

CDR3 protein: CASSWGDRGGTGELFF
CDR3 DNA: TGTGCCAGCAGTTGGGGGGACAGGGGAGGCACCGGGGAGCTGTTTTTT
J gene: TRBJ2-2
D gene: TRBD1
V gene: TRBV12-3/TRBV12-4
clone size: medium-sized

CDR3 protein: CAWSDGYEQYF
CDR3 DNA: TGTGCCTGGAGTGATGGATACGAGCAGTACTTC
J gene: TRBJ2-7
D gene: NA
V gene: TRBV30
clone size: once

CDR3 protein: CASSLVWGESYEQYF
CDR3 DNA: TGCGCCAGCAGTCTCGTTTGGGGGGAGTCCTACGAGCAGTACTTC
J gene: TRBJ2-7
D gene: NA
V gene: TRBV5-1
clone size: medium-sized

CDR3 protein: CAWSVSNYEQYF
CDR3 DNA: TGTGCCTGGAGTGTATCTAACTACGAGCAGTACTTC
J gene: TRBJ2-7
D gene: NA
V gene: TRBV30
clone size: medium-sized

CDR3 protein: CASSQGTWGEIGTGELFF
CDR3 DNA: TGTGCCAGCAGCCAAGGAACTTGGGGGGAGATTGGCACCGGGGAGCTGTTTTTT
J gene: TRBJ2-2
D gene: NA
V gene: TRBV3-1
clone size: medium-sized

CDR3 protein: CASSYHSGRAGELFF
CDR3 DNA: TGTGCCAGCAGTTACCATAGCGGGAGGGCCGGGGAGCTGTTTTTT
J gene: TRBJ2-2
D gene: TRBD2
V gene: TRBV6-2/TRBV6-3
clone size: medium-sized

CDR3 protein: CASSYVPTKSSYEQYF
CDR3 DNA: TGTGCCAGCAGTTATGTGCCGACAAAGAGCTCCTACGAGCAGTACTTC
J gene: TRBJ2-7
D gene: NA
V gene: TRBV27
clone size: medium-sized

CDR3 protein: CASSPPGRIYEQYF
CDR3 DNA: TGTGCCAGCTCACCACCAGGTCGGATCTACGAGCAGTACTTC
J gene: TRBJ2-7
D gene: NA
V gene: TRBV18
clone size: NA

CDR3 protein: CASSRGVGYEQYF
CDR3 DNA: TGTGCCAGCTCAAGGGGCGTTGGCTACGAGCAGTACTTC
J gene: TRBJ2-7
D gene: NA
V gene: TRBV18
clone size: NA

CDR3 protein: CASSLESVYEQYF
CDR3 DNA: TGCGCCAGCAGCTTGGAATCAGTCTACGAGCAGTACTTC
J gene: TRBJ2-7
D gene: NA
V gene: TRBV5-1
clone size: NA

CDR3 protein: CASIPAGSGANVLTF
CDR3 DNA: TGTGCCAGCATTCCCGCCGGTTCTGGGGCCAACGTCCTGACTTTC
J gene: TRBJ2-6
D gene: NA
V gene: TRBV6-2/TRBV6-3
clone size: NA

CDR3 protein: CAISSDAGTSAYEQYF
CDR3 DNA: TGTGCCATCAGCTCAGACGCCGGGACTAGCGCCTACGAGCAGTACTTC
J gene: TRBJ2-7
D gene: TRBD2
V gene: TRBV5-5
clone size: NA

CDR3 protein: CASGKSEVITDTQYF
CDR3 DNA: TGTGCCAGTGGTAAGAGTGAAGTTATCACAGATACGCAGTATTTT
J gene: TRBJ2-3
D gene: NA
V gene: TRBV28
clone size: few

CDR3 protein: CASRSSGSQRVDSYEQYF
CDR3 DNA: TGTGCCAGCAGATCATCAGGGTCACAGCGGGTGGACTCCTACGAGCAGTACTTC
J gene: TRBJ2-7
D gene: NA
V gene: TRBV11-2
clone size: NA